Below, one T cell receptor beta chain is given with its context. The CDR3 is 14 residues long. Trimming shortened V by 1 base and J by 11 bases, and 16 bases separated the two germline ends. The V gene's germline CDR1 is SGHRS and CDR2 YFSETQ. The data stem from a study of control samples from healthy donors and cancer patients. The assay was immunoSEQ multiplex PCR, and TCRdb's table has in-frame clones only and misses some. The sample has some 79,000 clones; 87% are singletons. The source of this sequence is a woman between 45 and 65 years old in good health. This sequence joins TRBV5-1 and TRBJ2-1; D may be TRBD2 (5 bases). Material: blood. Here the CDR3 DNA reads TGCGCCAGCAGCTTGTCAACTAGAACGGAAAAGCAGTTCTTC. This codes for CASSLSTRTEKQFF.